This TCR beta chain was obtained from a study of PD-L1 blockade in urothelial cancer. Produced via immunoSEQ multiplex PCR; TCRdb's table is partial and in-frame only. Altogether 40,000 to 55,000 clones are present, roughly 88% being singletons, with the ten largest covering 20% to 25%. Time point of the sample: pretreatment peripheral blood. CDR1 and CDR2 from the germline V gene are MDHEN and SYDVKM. The length of the CDR3 is 14 residues. V was cut by 10 bases and J by 0 bases, with 13 bases left in between. This clonotype was sampled from a donor older than 35 with urothelial cancer. The chain combines TRBV28 with TRBJ1-5; D is unresolved. The material was PBMCs, obtained around atezolizumab (anti-PD-L1) treatment. The CDR3 loop is CATKGGNSNQPQHF. The CDR3 DNA is TGTGCCACCAAAGGCGGAAATAGCAATCAGCCCCAGCATTTT.